The T cell receptor (beta chain) under discussion was sequenced for a study of neoadjuvant anti-PD-1 for oral cavity cancer. Study-level information: Before surgery, most patients got three to four biweekly 3 mg/kg nivolumab doses. Around day 43, patients without progression received a fourth nivolumab dose before surgery.

Study-wide findings and caveats: Post-nivolumab, blood T cell clonality was significantly elevated in non-responders.

Method: immunoSEQ multiplex PCR; TCRdb's copy keeps in-frame clones and lacks some. The table records tens of thousands of clones, more than 75% of them present only once. Trimming pared 7 bases from V and 6 bases from J, leaving 15 bases between. Germline V lookup: CDR1 MNHNS, CDR2 SASEGT. The CDR3 loop spans 13 amino acids. Documented time point: after neoadjuvant nivolumab, at surgical resection. Patients had HPV-negative, locally advanced oral cavity squamous cell carcinoma. Comment on this clone: Antigen specificity is unknown.

The material was PBMCs, obtained after nivolumab (anti-PD-1) treatment. The gene calls are TRBV6-1 and TRBJ1-1; a possible D gene is TRBD1 (5 bases). This TCR was sampled from a person between 35 and 79 years old with oral cavity squamous cell carcinoma. The CDR3 protein is CASKSQGGAEAFF. In nucleotides, the CDR3 is TGTGCCAGCAAGTCTCAGGGTGGTGCTGAAGCTTTCTTT.